This T cell receptor beta chain was recovered during a study of cytomegalovirus exposure and HLA in healthy donors. Study-wide results and caveats: The authors assumed roughly uniform sequencing depth across donors for presence/absence analyses. A missense variant in DCLRE1C was later tied to TCR beta V- and J-gene trimming.

The sample holds one count of this clone. Its specificity is not known. Germline V lookup: CDR1 SEHNR, CDR2 FQNEAQ (reference sequence). Trimming took off 5 bases at V and 4 bases at J, with 14 bases between the two ends. The CDR3 runs to 14 residues. The study ran its PCR with 60 Vbeta and 13 Jbeta primers. Sequencing was performed with immunoSEQ multiplex PCR; in TCRdb, only in-frame clones are kept and a portion is missing. Among 120,000 or so clones listed, around three quarters were seen once. The sequenced sample was PBMCs. This clonotype was obtained from a woman under 40 in good health and CMV-seronegative. This chain uses TRBV7-9 with TRBJ1-1; TRBD1 might be the D (5 bases). The CDR3 region is CASSPAGGATEAFF. The CDR3 bases are TGTGCCAGCAGCCCAGCAGGCGGGGCCACTGAAGCTTTCTTT.